This TCR beta chain was recorded in a study of cytomegalovirus exposure and HLA in healthy donors. Study at large: Tens of millions of unique TCRs from HLA-typed donors were held in an early release of data.

Trimming removed 3 bases from V and 0 bases from J, with 3 bases in between. The CDR3 spans 13 residues. Looked up from germline, CDR1 is MNHEY and CDR2 is SMNVEV (reference sequence). 60 Vbeta and 13 Jbeta primers were used in PCR. Sequencing used immunoSEQ multiplex PCR; TCRdb keeps in-frame clones, though not all of them. Among approximately 110,000 clones listed, roughly 74% were seen once. Whole-study findings and limits: For most TCR beta V segments, an earlier analysis put the productive rate at about 87% or about 30% of the time. Later on, a genetic analysis was performed. It linked a missense variant in DCLRE1C with V- and J-gene trimming of TCR beta.

A remark on this clone: Its antigen remains unidentified.

The sample consisted of PBMCs. The chain combines TRBV27 with TRBJ1-3; D gene uncertain. The receptor's source is a man between 40 and 49 years old in good health and CMV-seronegative. The CDR3 sequence is CASSFISGNTIYF. CDR3 nucleotide sequence: TGTGCCAGCAGTTTTATCTCTGGAAACACCATATATTTT.